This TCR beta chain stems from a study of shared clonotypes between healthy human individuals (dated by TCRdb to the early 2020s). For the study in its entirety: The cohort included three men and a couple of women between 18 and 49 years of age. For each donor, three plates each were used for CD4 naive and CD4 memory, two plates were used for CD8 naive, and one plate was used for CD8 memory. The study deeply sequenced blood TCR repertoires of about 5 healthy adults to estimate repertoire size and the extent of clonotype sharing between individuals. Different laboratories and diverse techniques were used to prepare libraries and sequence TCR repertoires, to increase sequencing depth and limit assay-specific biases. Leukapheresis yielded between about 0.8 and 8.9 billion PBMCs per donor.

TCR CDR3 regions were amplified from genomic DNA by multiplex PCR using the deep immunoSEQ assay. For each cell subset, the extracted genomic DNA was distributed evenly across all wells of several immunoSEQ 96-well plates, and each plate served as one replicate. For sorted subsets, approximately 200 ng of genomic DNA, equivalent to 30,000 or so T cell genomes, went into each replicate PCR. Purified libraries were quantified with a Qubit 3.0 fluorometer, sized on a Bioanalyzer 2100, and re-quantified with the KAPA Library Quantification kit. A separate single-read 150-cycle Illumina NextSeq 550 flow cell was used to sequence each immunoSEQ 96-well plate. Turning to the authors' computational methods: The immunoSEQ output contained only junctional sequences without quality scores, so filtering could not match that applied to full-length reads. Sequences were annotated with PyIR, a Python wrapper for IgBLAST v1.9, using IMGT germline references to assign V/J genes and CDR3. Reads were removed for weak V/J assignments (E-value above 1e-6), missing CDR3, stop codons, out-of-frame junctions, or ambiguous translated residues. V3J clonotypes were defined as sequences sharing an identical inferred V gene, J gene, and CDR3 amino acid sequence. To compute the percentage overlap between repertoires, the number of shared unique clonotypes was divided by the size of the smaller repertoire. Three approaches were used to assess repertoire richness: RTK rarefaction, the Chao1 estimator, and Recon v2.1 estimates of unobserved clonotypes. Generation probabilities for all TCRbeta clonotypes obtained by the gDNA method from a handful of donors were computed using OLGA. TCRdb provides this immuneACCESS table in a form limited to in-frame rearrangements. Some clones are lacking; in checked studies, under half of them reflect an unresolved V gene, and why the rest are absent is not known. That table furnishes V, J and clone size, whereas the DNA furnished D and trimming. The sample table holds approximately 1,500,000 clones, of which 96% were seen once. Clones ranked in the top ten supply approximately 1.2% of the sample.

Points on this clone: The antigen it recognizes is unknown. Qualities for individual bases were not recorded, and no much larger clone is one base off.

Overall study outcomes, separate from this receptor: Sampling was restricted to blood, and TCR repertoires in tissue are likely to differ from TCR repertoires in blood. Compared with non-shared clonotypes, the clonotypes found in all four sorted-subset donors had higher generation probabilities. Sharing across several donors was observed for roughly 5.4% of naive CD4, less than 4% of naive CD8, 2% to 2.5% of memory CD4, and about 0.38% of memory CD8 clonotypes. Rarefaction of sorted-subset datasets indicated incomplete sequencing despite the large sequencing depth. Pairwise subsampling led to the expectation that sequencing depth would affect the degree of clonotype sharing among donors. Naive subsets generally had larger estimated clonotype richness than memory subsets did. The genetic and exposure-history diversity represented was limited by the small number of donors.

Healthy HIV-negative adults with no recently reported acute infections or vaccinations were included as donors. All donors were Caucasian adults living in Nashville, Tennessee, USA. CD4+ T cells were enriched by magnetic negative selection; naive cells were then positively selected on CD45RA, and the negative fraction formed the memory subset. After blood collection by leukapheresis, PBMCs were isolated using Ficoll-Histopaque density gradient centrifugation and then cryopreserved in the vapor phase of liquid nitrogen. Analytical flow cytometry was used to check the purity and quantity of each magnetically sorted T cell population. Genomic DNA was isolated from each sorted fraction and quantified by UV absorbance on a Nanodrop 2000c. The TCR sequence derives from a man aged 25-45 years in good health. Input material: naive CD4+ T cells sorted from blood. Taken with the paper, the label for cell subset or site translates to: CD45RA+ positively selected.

The encoded CDR3 is CASREADLSNQPQHF. The DNA is as follows: TGTGCCAGCAGAGAAGCGGACCTGAGCAATCAGCCCCAGCATTTT. The chain is encoded by TRBV11-3 joined to TRBJ1-5; no confident D gene assignment can be made. The CDR3 runs 15 residues from the cysteine to the phenylalanine. The retained sequence is limited to the CDR3, 45 bases, with the frame set at the first base. Via the germline V gene, CDR1 is SGHNT and CDR2 YENEEA. V was cut back by 6 bases and J by 1 base, leaving a gap of 13 bases between them.